The T cell receptor (beta chain) under discussion was sequenced for a study of shared clonotypes between healthy human individuals. Study as a whole: Researchers drew samples from two women and three men aged 18 to 49. Whole-study results and caveats: Several donors held about 5% of naive CD4 clonotypes in common. Naive subsets tended to show greater estimated richness than memory subsets. The small donor group covered limited genetic and exposure diversity.

CDR3 length equals 15 residues. Trimming took off 5 bases at V and 1 base at J, with 14 bases between the two ends. Per germline, CDR1 SGHTA and CDR2 FQGNSA. This clone was seen at least ten times. Its antigen is still unknown. The assay was immunoSEQ multiplex PCR, and TCRdb's table has in-frame clones only and misses some. The data show about 1 million clones, approximately 76% seen once. The TCR was taken from a man aged 18 to 30 in good health. The sequenced material came from memory CD4+ T cells sorted from blood. Subset denoted: CD45RA-negative fraction. The chain employs TRBV7-2 and TRBJ1-1; perhaps TRBD1 as D (6 bases). CDR3: CASSIQGRGNTEAFF. The CDR3 bases are TGTGCCAGCAGCATACAGGGTCGGGGGAACACTGAAGCTTTCTTT. Based on the CDR3 plus reference TRBV7-2 and TRBJ1-1, the full variable domain is GAGVSQSPSNKVTEKGKDVELRCDPISGHTALYWYRQSLGQGLEFLIYFQGNSAPDKSGLPSDRFSAERTGGSVSTLTIQRTQQEDSAVYLCASSIQGRGNTEAFFGQGTRLTVV.